Given below is one T cell receptor (beta chain) in context. The data originate from a study of blood T cell repertoires in COVID-19. Study at large: Acute-phase and convalescent COVID-19 samples originated in the United States, Italy and Spain. T cells, B-cell-depleted T cells, or PBMCs provided the cDNA or gDNA that served as material.

CDR1 GTSNPN and CDR2 SVGIG come from the germline V gene (reference sequence). V was pared by 8 bases and J by 2 bases, with 13 bases between. The CDR3 spans 12 residues. Original analysis: Reference gene primer amplification gave estimated nucleated cell counts. Assay: immunoSEQ multiplex PCR; the TCRdb copy retains only in-frame clones and omits some. V and J calls and clone size are as listed in that table; D and trimming were resolved from the DNA. The sample lists some 500,000 clones, 85% to 90% occurring once. Seattle's cohort entered during active infection and was followed longitudinally. The chain couples TRBV30 to TRBJ2-7, with D maybe TRBD2 (6 bases). This clonotype was sampled from a woman in her forties or fifties with COVID-19, enrolled during active disease. The specimen sequenced was peripheral blood. The chain's CDR3 is CARQTGAYEQYF. The CDR3 DNA is TGTGCCCGACAGACGGGAGCCTACGAGCAGTACTTC.